The 5 T cell receptor beta chains presented below share a single source sample, sequenced in a study of blood T cell repertoires in COVID-19. Clones were read by immunoSEQ multiplex PCR, and TCRdb kept only the in-frame ones, dropping some. The top ten hold 0.7% of the sample, which has 450,000 to 600,000 clones, roughly 90% seen once. Sequencing input: PBMCs or T cells enriched from blood (not recorded which). These receptors all stem from a woman between 18 and 29 years old who had recovered from COVID-19.

This clone has just one count. The chain employs TRBV28 and TRBJ1-5; D call uncertain. The CDR3 runs to 14 residues. Trimming pared 3 bases from V and 3 bases from J, leaving 9 bases between. Germline CDR1 is MDHEN and CDR2 is SYDVKM. CDR3 region: CASSFAGFNQPQHF. The CDR3 DNA is TGTGCCAGCAGTTTCGCCGGTTTCAATCAGCCCCAGCATTTT.

CDR3 sequence reads: CASSPRGENQPQHF. CDR3 DNA sequence: TGCGCCAGCAGCCCCAGGGGGGAGAATCAGCCCCAGCATTTT. The chain links TRBV4-1 to TRBJ1-5; TRBD1 matches at 7 bases. The CDR3 spans 14 residues. J lost 4 bases, V lost 4 bases, and 4 bases had no gene match. The germline CDR1 and CDR2 sequences are MGHRA and YSYEKL.

This clone was seen more than once but under ten times. V and J are TRBV28 and TRBJ1-6; D gene unclear. The CDR3 totals 12 residues. The germline gives CDR1 MDHEN, CDR2 SYDVKM. V was trimmed by 3 bases and J by 12 bases, leaving 9 bases between them. The CDR3 protein is CASSFSGEPLHF. The DNA for the CDR3 is TGTGCCAGCAGTTTCTCCGGTGAACCCCTCCACTTT.

This clone occurred once. The chain recombines TRBV9 with TRBJ1-2, with TRBD1 matching 8 bases. CDR1 and CDR2 (germline): SGDLS, YYNGEE. This CDR3 contains 14 residues. After removal of 0 bases from V and 8 bases from J, the junction contained 6 bases not matched to a gene. CDR3 sequence reads: CASSVAQGAWGYTF. For the CDR3, the DNA is TGTGCCAGCAGCGTAGCTCAGGGGGCGTGGGGCTACACCTTC.

The chain has TRBV4-1 and TRBJ2-7; D perhaps matches TRBD1 (5 bases). The CDR3 runs to 14 residues. CDR1 MGHRA and CDR2 YSYEKL come from the germline V gene. Trimming took 0 bases from V and 2 from J, leaving 8 bases between them. CDR3 sequence: CASSQEPDTYEQYF. In DNA form, the CDR3 reads TGCGCCAGCAGCCAAGAGCCGGACACCTACGAGCAGTACTTC.